This T cell receptor beta chain was sequenced in a study of PD-1 blockade in classical Hodgkin lymphoma. Relapses following autologous stem cell transplantation were seen in all patients, with brentuximab vedotin exposure varying. Deletions cut 0 bases from V and 9 bases from J, with 9 bases between. The germline gives CDR1 LGHNA, CDR2 YSLEER. This CDR3 is built from 14 residues. Assay used: immunoSEQ multiplex PCR; TCRdb lists only in-frame clones, some missing. The sample has about 84,000 clones, about nine tenths seen once. The receptor was derived from a human donor with classical Hodgkin lymphoma. The V gene is TRBV4-3, the J gene TRBJ1-6, with TRBD1 as a possible D gene (6 bases). The material was peripheral blood mononuclear cells (PBMCs), obtained at baseline. In nucleotides, the CDR3 is TGCGCCAGCAGCCAAGACAGGGGAGGTTCACCCCTCCACTTT. Translating it yields CASSQDRGGSPLHF.